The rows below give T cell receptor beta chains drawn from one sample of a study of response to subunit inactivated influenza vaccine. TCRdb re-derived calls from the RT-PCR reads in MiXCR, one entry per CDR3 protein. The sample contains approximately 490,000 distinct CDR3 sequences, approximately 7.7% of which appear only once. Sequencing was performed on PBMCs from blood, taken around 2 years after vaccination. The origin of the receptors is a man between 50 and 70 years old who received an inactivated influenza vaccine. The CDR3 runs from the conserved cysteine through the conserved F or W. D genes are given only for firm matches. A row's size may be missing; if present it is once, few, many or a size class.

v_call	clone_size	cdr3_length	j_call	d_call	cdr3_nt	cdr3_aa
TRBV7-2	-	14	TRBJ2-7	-	TGTGCCAGCAGCCGGGCAGGGGAGTTTACGAGGCAGTACTTC	CASSRAGEFTRQYF
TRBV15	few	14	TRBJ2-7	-	TGTGCCACCAGCAGAGATTACAGGGTGGGAGAGCAGTACTTC	CATSRDYRVGEQYF
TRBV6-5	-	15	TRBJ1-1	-	TGTGCCAGCAGTTACTCGAGTGGAGAGAACACTGAAGCTTTCTTT	CASSYSSGENTEAFF
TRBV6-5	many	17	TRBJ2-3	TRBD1	TGTGCCAGCAGTTACTTGTTAGGGACAGGGAGCACAGATACGCAGTATTTT	CASSYLLGTGSTDTQYF
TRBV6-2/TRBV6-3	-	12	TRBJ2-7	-	TGTGCCAGCAGTCAGACAGCCTACGAGCAGTACTTC	CASSQTAYEQYF
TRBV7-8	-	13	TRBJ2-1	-	TGTGCCAGCAGCCCCCAGACTGGGGATGAGCAGTTCTTC	CASSPQTGDEQFF
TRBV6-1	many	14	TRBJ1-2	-	TGTGCCAGCAGTCCACAGGATATAATTCATGGCTACACCTTC	CASSPQDIIHGYTF
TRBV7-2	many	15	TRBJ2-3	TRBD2	TGTGCCAGCAGCTTTCAAACTAGCGGCACAGATACGCAGTATTTT	CASSFQTSGTDTQYF
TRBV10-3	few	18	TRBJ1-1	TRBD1	TGTGCCATCAGTGAGTCGTTTTTGAAGGGGGCGCGGGGCACTGAAGCTTTCTTT	CAISESFLKGARGTEAFF
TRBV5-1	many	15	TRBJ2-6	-	TGCGCCAGCAGCCCCGGTAATTCTGGGGCCAACGTCCTGACTTTC	CASSPGNSGANVLTF
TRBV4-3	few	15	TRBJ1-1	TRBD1	TGCGCCAGCAGCGCTACAGGGGGCTGGGGCACTGAAGCTTTCTTT	CASSATGGWGTEAFF
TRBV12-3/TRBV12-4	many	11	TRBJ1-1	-	TGTGCCAGCAGTCCGTACGGTGAAGCTTTCTTT	CASSPYGEAFF
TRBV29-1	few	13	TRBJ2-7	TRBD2	TGCAGCGTTGAGACTAGCGGTCCCTACGAGCAGTACTTC	CSVETSGPYEQYF
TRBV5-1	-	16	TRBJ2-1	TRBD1	TGCGCCAGCAGCTTGGCCAGGGACAGGTCCTACAATGAGCAGTTCTTC	CASSLARDRSYNEQFF
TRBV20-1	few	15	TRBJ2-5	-	TGCAGTGCTAGAGATCTGGGCCGGGTAGGCGAGACCCAGTACTTC	CSARDLGRVGETQYF
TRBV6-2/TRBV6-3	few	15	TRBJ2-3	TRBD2	TGTGCCAGCAGTTTAACTAGCGGGGTCCCAGATACGCAGTATTTT	CASSLTSGVPDTQYF
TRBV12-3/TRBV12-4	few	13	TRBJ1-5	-	TGTGCCAGCGCCACCGGCGGGGATCAGCCCCAGCATTTT	CASATGGDQPQHF
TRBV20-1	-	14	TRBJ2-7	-	TGCAGTGCTAGTGTGGCTAGCTCTTCACTCGAGCAGTACTTC	CSASVASSSLEQYF
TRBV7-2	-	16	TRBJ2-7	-	TGTGCCAGCAGCTTAGCCCCAGTACCGGCAGGGTACGAGCAGTACTTC	CASSLAPVPAGYEQYF
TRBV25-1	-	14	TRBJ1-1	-	TGTGCCAGCAGAGGCGCGTTGTCGAACGGGAAAGCTTTCTTT	CASRGALSNGKAFF
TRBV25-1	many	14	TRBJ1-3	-	TGTGCCAGCAGTGAATACCCTCTCGAAAACACCATATATTTT	CASSEYPLENTIYF
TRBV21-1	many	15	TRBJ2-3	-	TGTGCCAGCAGCAAAGACGAGGGGGCGAGAGATACGCAGTATTTT	CASSKDEGARDTQYF
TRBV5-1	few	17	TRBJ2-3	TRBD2	TGCGCCAGCAGCTTTAGGACTAGCGGGGGCCTCACAGATACGCAGTATTTT	CASSFRTSGGLTDTQYF
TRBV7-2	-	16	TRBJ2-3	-	TGTGCCAGCAGCCGAACCGGGACACAGAGCACAGATACGCAGTATTTT	CASSRTGTQSTDTQYF
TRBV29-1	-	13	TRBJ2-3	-	TGCAGCGTTGAGAAGTCTAGCGAAGATACGCAGTATTTT	CSVEKSSEDTQYF
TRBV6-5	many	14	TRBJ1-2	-	TGTGCCAGCAGGTACAGGGACGGAATCTATGGCTACACCTTC	CASRYRDGIYGYTF
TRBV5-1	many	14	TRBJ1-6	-	TGCGCCAGCAGCCTACGGACGGCTAATTCACCCCTCCACTTT	CASSLRTANSPLHF
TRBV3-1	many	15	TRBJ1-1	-	TGTGCCAGCAGCCAAGGCGACCAGGGGAACACTGAAGCTTTCTTT	CASSQGDQGNTEAFF